One sample yielded the 29 T cell receptor beta chains listed below, sequenced in a study of beta chain features in type 1 diabetes. The authors reverse transcribed all of the isolated RNA, so sequencing captured expressed TCRB transcripts. The table came from immunoSEQ multiplex PCR; TCRdb's copy has only in-frame clones and leaves some out. The sample lists a few hundred thousand clones; approximately 30% were seen once. Sequences were obtained from naive CD4+ T cells from blood. The receptor set was obtained from a man younger than 35 in good health.

This clone came up a few times. The V gene is TRBV30, the J gene TRBJ2-7; 7 bases align to TRBD2. The CDR3 is 15 residues long. Germline V lookup: CDR1 GTSNPN, CDR2 SVGIG (reference sequence). Trimming at V came to 1 base and at J to 6 bases, leaving 12 bases not matched to a gene. The CDR3 loop is CAWSATSLSGSEQYF. As DNA, the CDR3 is TGTGCCTGGAGTGCGACTAGCCTCAGCGGGTCCGAGCAGTACTTC.

As concerns this clone: The same CDR3 can be traced to other DNA sequences in this sample. The chain joins TRBV29-1 to TRBJ2-7, with D uncertain. This CDR3 spans 12 amino acids. Trimming removed 0 bases from V and 0 bases from J, with 3 bases in between. Germline lookup yields CDR1 SQVTM and CDR2 ANQGSEA. The CDR3 DNA is TGCAGCGTTGAAGATTCCTCCTACGAGCAGTACTTC. This codes for CSVEDSSYEQYF.

This clone was counted only a few times. The chain has TRBV6-1 and TRBJ2-4, with D perhaps assigned TRBD1 or TRBD2 (6 bases each). The CDR3 is 13 amino acids. The germline gives CDR1 MNHNS, CDR2 SASEGT. Deletions cut 5 bases from V and 7 bases from J, with 12 bases between. The CDR3 DNA reads TGTGCCAGCAGTACACAGGGAGGCAACATTCAGTACTTC. Protein: CASSTQGGNIQYF.

This clone was detected a few times. The rearrangement links TRBV10-3 to TRBJ2-5, with D perhaps TRBD2 (5 bases). Trimming cost V 5 bases and J 11 bases, with 21 bases left between them. The CDR3 is made up of 14 amino acids. Per the germline V gene, CDR1 is ENHRY and CDR2 is SYGVKD. CDR3 coding DNA: TGTGCCATCAGTTCTGACGGGGTGGGTAGTGAGCAGTACTTC. Residues: CAISSDGVGSEQYF.

This clone was seen a handful of times. This chain links TRBV5-1 with TRBJ2-3; 9 nucleotides align to TRBD1. Germline values: CDR1 SGHRS, CDR2 YFSETQ. V lost 7 bases to trimming and J lost 4 bases; unmatched junction nucleotides: 10. There are 15 residues in the CDR3. The CDR3 DNA is TGCGCCAGCCGACGGACAGGGGTGATGGCAGATACGCAGTATTTT. Its protein is CASRRTGVMADTQYF.

The chain carries TRBV2 and TRBJ1-1; weak D call: TRBD1 (5 bases). Germline V gives CDR1 SNHLY, CDR2 FYNNEI. The V end lost 4 bases, the J end lost 1 base, and 10 bases lay between the germline ends. The CDR3 covers 14 residues. The CDR3 spells CASSAQGRNTEAFF. Here the CDR3 DNA reads TGTGCCAGCAGTGCTCAGGGTAGGAACACTGAAGCTTTCTTT.

This clone came up a few times. A read error may produce the germline difference seen at one junction end. The chain is built from TRBV10-3 and TRBJ2-5; the D is unclear. This CDR3 is built from 13 residues. Per germline, CDR1 ENHRY and CDR2 SYGVKD. CDR3 region: CATSGRVQETQYF. DNA for the CDR3: TGTGCCACCAGTGGCCGTGTCCAAGAGACCCAGTACTTC.

The chain is built from TRBV18 and TRBJ2-5, with unresolved D. The germline V and J ends were trimmed by 3 bases and 2 bases, with 7 bases remaining between them. The CDR3 spans 13 residues. Germline CDR1 KGHSH, CDR2 LQKENI. The CDR3 region has the DNA TGTGCCAGCTCACCCAACTTACAAGAGACCCAGTACTTC. It codes for CASSPNLQETQYF.

This clone was recorded a few times. The rearrangement joins TRBV10-3 to TRBJ2-3; tentative D call: TRBD1 (6 bases). V gave up 10 bases and J gave up 4 bases, with 12 bases separating them. This CDR3 is built from 12 residues. Germline CDR1 is ENHRY and CDR2 is SYGVKD. In nucleotides, the CDR3 is TGTGCCACCACAGGGTTACCAGATACGCAGTATTTT. It codes for CATTGLPDTQYF.

V usage is TRBV2 and J usage is TRBJ2-1, with D possibly matching TRBD2 (6 bases). The CDR3 spans 14 residues. CDR1 SNHLY and CDR2 FYNNEI come from the germline V gene. V was trimmed by 6 bases and J by 3 bases, leaving 12 bases between them. This CDR3 reads CASRETSLYNEQFF. CDR3 coding DNA: TGTGCCAGCAGGGAGACTAGTCTCTACAATGAGCAGTTCTTC.

This chain uses TRBV5-1 with TRBJ2-7; possibly TRBD2 for D (5 bases). The CDR3 is made up of 14 amino acids. The germline V gene has CDR1 SGHRS and CDR2 YFSETQ. The V end was cut by 3 bases, the J end by 0 bases, with 10 bases between. Written as DNA, the CDR3 is TGCGCCAGCAGCTCTTCCCGGGACTCCTACGAGCAGTACTTC. Translated, it gives CASSSSRDSYEQYF.

The V and J genes are TRBV25-1 and TRBJ2-1, with TRBD2 identical over 11 bases. The CDR3 runs 15 residues. J was trimmed by 8 bases and V by 6 bases; bases with no gene match: 9. The germline gives CDR1 MGHDK, CDR2 SYGVNS. CDR3 residues: CASRLAGAAKDEQFF. The DNA for the CDR3 is TGTGCCAGCAGACTAGCGGGAGCTGCAAAGGATGAGCAGTTCTTC.

This clone has a handful of counts. The V gene is TRBV30, the J gene TRBJ2-7; D is unresolved. The V end lost 1 base, the J end lost 6 bases, and 7 bases lay between the germline ends. CDR3 length equals 11 residues. Germline loops: CDR1 GTSNPN, CDR2 SVGIG (reference sequence). The CDR3 is CAWSDFSEQYF. CDR3 nucleotide sequence: TGTGCCTGGAGTGACTTTTCCGAGCAGTACTTC.

This chain uses TRBV10-3 with TRBJ1-2; maybe TRBD1 (5 bases). This CDR3 is 12 amino acids long. V was shortened by 4 bases and J by 4 bases, with 7 bases between the two germline ends. Germline V CDR1 and CDR2: ENHRY, SYGVKD. The CDR3 DNA follows: TGTGCCATCAGTGTAGACAGCTATGGCTACACCTTC. The encoded protein is CAISVDSYGYTF.

This clone was seen more than once but under ten times. This rearrangement joins TRBV29-1 to TRBJ2-1, with D unclear. The CDR3 is 15 amino acids. Germline V gene data show CDR1 as SQVTM and CDR2 as ANQGSEA. With 2 bases removed from V and 5 bases from J, the gap between germline ends came to 16 bases. This CDR3 is CSVERPAVSNNEQFF. The DNA of the CDR3 is TGCAGCGTTGAACGCCCGGCAGTCAGCAACAATGAGCAGTTCTTC.

The CDR3 DNA is TGTGCCAGCAGCAAAGCGCAGATCGATCAGCCCCAGCATTTT. Translated, it gives CASSKAQIDQPQHF. This chain connects TRBV21-1 to TRBJ1-5; TRBD1, the table's D call, was not compared with the DNA. TRBV21-1 constitutes a pseudogene. The CDR3 extends over 14 amino acids.

This clone was seen a few times. V and J are TRBV28 and TRBJ2-7; D perhaps matches TRBD2 (5 bases). The V end was cut by 4 bases, the J end by 2 bases, with 15 bases between. From germline, CDR1 is MDHEN and CDR2 SYDVKM. This CDR3 has 15 residues. The CDR3 DNA reads TGTGCCAGCAGTTCCTCCACGGGATGGGCCTACGAGCAGTACTTC. It yields the protein CASSSSTGWAYEQYF. Full variable domain (remainder filled in from reference TRBV28 and TRBJ2-7): DVKVTQSSRYLVKRTGEKVFLECVQDMDHENMFWYRQDPGLGLRLIYFSYDVKMKEKGDIPEGYSVSREKKERFSLILESASTNQTSMYLCASSSSTGWAYEQYFGPGTRLTVT.

The sample holds a few counts of this clone. The chain carries TRBV4-2 and TRBJ2-1, with D hard to call. This CDR3 contains 12 residues. V dropped 4 bases and J dropped 7 bases, with 8 bases sitting between them. Germline V gene lookup returns CDR1 LGHNA and CDR2 YNFKEQ. This chain's CDR3 is CASSPSGNEQFF. The CDR3 bases are TGTGCCAGCAGCCCTTCGGGTAATGAGCAGTTCTTC.

This clone was found a few times. This chain connects TRBV5-4 to TRBJ2-5, with 10 bases identical to TRBD2. The CDR3 runs 15 residues. Germline CDR1 reads SGHNT; CDR2 reads YYREEE (reference sequence). The V and J ends lost 1 base and 5 bases, in that order; junction bases with no gene match: 5. The CDR3 spells CASSLRLAGDETQYF. For the CDR3, the DNA is TGTGCCAGCAGCTTGAGGCTAGCGGGAGATGAGACCCAGTACTTC.

This clone occurred a few times. This same CDR3 is encoded by further DNA sequences in the sample. The V gene is TRBV30, the J gene TRBJ1-1; 8 nucleotides align to TRBD1. V was clipped by 4 bases and J by 5 bases; unmatched bases: 6. The CDR3 extends over 13 amino acids. Germline CDR1 is GTSNPN and CDR2 is SVGIG (reference sequence). The CDR3 loop is CAWIRQGRTEAFF. For the CDR3, the DNA is TGTGCCTGGATTCGACAGGGGAGAACTGAAGCTTTCTTT.

This clone occurred a few times. The rearrangement links TRBV7-9 to TRBJ1-4, with a weak D call TRBD1 (6 bases). The CDR3 has 15 residues. The V end lost 5 bases, the J end lost 7 bases, and 17 bases lay between the germline ends. Germline assignment: CDR1 SEHNR and CDR2 FQNEAQ (reference sequence). The CDR3 protein is CASSLDSAGLEKLFF. The CDR3 DNA follows: TGTGCCAGCAGCCTGGACAGCGCGGGTCTTGAAAAACTGTTTTTT.

V is TRBV9 and J is TRBJ1-2, with 8 bases lining up with TRBD1. J gave up 4 bases and V 3 bases, and 5 bases lay outside the gene matches. Germline loops: CDR1 SGDLS, CDR2 YYNGEE. The CDR3 is 14 amino acids. Here the CDR3 DNA reads TGTGCCAGCAGCGCAACGACAGGGGCCTATGGCTACACCTTC. Its translation: CASSATTGAYGYTF.

This CDR3 reads CASSEWGQETQYF. The CDR3 DNA is TGTGCCAGCAGTGAATGGGGCCAAGAGACCCAGTACTTC. V and J are TRBV2 and TRBJ2-5; D remains ambiguous. CDR3 length: 13 residues. Per germline, CDR1 SNHLY and CDR2 FYNNEI. V was clipped by 2 bases and J by 1 base, with 5 bases between them.

The V call is TRBV29-1, the J call TRBJ1-1, with a weak D call TRBD1 (6 bases). Germline-derived CDR1 and CDR2 are SQVTM and ANQGSEA. There are 13 residues in the CDR3. V was cut by 7 bases and J by 1 base, with 13 bases left in between. The CDR3 is CSAYRVENTEAFF. The CDR3 DNA is TGCAGCGCCTACAGGGTGGAGAACACTGAAGCTTTCTTT.

The chain links TRBV7-9 to TRBJ2-5, with TRBD2 matching over 8 bases. Germline loops: CDR1 SEHNR, CDR2 FQNEAQ (reference sequence). With 2 bases clipped from V and 9 bases from J, the junction kept 8 bases outside the gene matches. This CDR3 contains 14 residues. The CDR3 reads CASSLPLSGGSQYF. In DNA, the CDR3 is TGTGCCAGCAGCTTACCACTAAGCGGGGGATCCCAGTACTTC.

The chain recombines TRBV7-7 with TRBJ2-1, with TRBD2 identical over 10 bases. The CDR3 length is 14 residues. V gave up 5 bases and J gave up 12 bases; unmatched junction bases: 10. Germline loops: CDR1 SSHAT, CDR2 FNYEAQ (reference sequence). CDR3 in DNA: TGTGCCAGCAGCCCAGAAACTAGCGGGGCACCGCAGTTCTTC. It translates to CASSPETSGAPQFF. The complete variable domain, with remaining parts taken from reference TRBV7-7 and TRBJ2-1, reads GAGVSQSPRYKVTKRGQDVTLRCDPISSHATLYWYQQALGQGPEFLTYFNYEAQPDKSGLPSDRFSAERPEGSISTLTIQRTEQRDSAMYRCASSPETSGAPQFFGPGTRLTVL.

The rearrangement uses TRBV10-3 and TRBJ2-7; D call uncertain. CDR3 length: 14 amino acids. V was shortened by 2 bases and J by 4 bases, with 12 bases between the two germline ends. Germline assignment: CDR1 ENHRY and CDR2 SYGVKD. CDR3 sequence: CAISERSEAYEQYF. The DNA for the CDR3 is TGTGCCATCAGTGAGCGGTCAGAGGCTTACGAGCAGTACTTC.

The sample holds a few counts of this clone. The V call is TRBV29-1, the J call TRBJ2-1; 9 nucleotides line up with TRBD1. The germline V gene encodes CDR1 SQVTM and CDR2 ANQGSEA. V was pared by 7 bases and J by 7 bases, with 11 bases of the junction left unmatched. This CDR3 contains 14 residues. The CDR3 bases are TGCAGCGCCCGAAAGGACAGGGGAGGGAATGAGCAGTTCTTC. The encoded protein is CSARKDRGGNEQFF.

This clone was detected a few times. The chain employs TRBV7-9 and TRBJ1-1; tentative D call: TRBD1 (6 bases). Looked up from germline, CDR1 is SEHNR and CDR2 is FQNEAQ (reference sequence). The V and J ends lost 5 bases and 1 base respectively, with 8 bases between them. The CDR3 consists of 13 residues. CDR3 sequence: CASSADRNTEAFF. The DNA of the CDR3 is TGTGCCAGCAGCGCGGACAGGAACACTGAAGCTTTCTTT.